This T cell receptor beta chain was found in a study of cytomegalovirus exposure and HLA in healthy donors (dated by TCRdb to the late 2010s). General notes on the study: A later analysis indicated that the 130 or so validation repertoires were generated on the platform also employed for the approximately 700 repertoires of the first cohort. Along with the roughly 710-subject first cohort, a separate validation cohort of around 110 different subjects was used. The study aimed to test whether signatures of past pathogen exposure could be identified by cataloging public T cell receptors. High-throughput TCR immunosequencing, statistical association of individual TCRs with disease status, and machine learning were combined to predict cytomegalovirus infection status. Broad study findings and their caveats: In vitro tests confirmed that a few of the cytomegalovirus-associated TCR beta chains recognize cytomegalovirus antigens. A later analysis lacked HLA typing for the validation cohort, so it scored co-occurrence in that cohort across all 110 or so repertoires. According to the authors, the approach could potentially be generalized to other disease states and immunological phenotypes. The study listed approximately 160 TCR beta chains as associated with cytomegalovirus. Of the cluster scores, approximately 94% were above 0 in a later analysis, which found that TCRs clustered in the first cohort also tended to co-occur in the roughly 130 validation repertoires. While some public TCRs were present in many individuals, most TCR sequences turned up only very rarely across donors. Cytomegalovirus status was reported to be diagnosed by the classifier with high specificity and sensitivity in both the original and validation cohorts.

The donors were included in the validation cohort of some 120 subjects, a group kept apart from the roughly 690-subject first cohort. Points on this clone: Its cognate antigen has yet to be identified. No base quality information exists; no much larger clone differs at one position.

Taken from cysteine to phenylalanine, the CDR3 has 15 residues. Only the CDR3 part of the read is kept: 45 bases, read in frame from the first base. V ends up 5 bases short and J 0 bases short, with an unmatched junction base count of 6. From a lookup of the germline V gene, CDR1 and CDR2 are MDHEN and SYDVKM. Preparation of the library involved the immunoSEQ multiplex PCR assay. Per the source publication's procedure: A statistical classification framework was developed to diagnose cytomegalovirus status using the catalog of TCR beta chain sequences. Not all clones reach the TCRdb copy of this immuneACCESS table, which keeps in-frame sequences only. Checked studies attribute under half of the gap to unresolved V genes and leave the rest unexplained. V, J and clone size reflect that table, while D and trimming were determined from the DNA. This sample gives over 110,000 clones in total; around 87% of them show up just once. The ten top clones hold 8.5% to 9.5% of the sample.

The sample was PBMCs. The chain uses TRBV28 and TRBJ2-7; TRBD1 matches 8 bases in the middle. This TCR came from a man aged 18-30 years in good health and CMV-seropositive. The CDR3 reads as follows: CASSSQGASSYEQYF. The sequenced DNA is TGTGCCAGCAGTAGTCAGGGGGCCTCCTCCTACGAGCAGTACTTC.